The following is a T cell receptor beta chain sequence with its context. This record belongs to a study of blood T cell repertoires in COVID-19. Turning to the study itself: COVID-19 samples, acute and convalescent, were from the United States, Italy and Spain. Sample material is recorded as cDNA or gDNA derived from T cells, B-cell-depleted T cells, or PBMCs.

In the study's own analysis: Amplification with reference gene primers provided the estimates of nucleated cell counts. Sequenced by immunoSEQ multiplex PCR; TCRdb stores in-frame clones only, minus some. V and J calls and clone size come straight from that table; D and trimming were deduced from the DNA. This table has 90,000 to 100,000 clones, about 85% appearing once. CDR3 length: 13 amino acids. V lost 7 bases and J 6 bases, leaving 13 bases between the germline ends. Germline V gene lookup returns CDR1 MNHNY and CDR2 SVGAGI (reference sequence). The sequenced sample was peripheral blood. The sequence was collected from a man in his sixties or seventies with acute or convalescent COVID-19. The chain is built from TRBV6-6 and TRBJ2-1; tentative D call: TRBD2 (5 bases). CDR3 sequence reads: CASTSLSVNEQFF. In DNA form, the CDR3 reads TGTGCCAGCACCAGCCTTAGCGTCAATGAGCAGTTCTTC.